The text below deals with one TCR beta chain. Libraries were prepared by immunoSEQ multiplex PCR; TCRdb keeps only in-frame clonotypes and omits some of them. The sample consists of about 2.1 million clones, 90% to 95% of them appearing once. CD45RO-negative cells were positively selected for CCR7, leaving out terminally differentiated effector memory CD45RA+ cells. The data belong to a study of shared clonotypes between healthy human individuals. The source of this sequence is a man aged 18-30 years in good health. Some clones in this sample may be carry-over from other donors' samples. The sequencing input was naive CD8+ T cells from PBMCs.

For the CDR3, the DNA is TGCGCCAGCAGTCAATTAAGTCCAGGGAGGAATGGCTACACCTTC. Its protein product is CASSQLSPGRNGYTF. V gene TRBV23-1 combines with J gene TRBJ1-2; D perhaps matches TRBD1 (5 bases). TRBV23-1 is an ORF; its function is uncertain. V was pared by 1 base and J by 6 bases, with 15 bases between. The CDR3 runs 15 residues.